This TCR beta chain emerged from a study of blood T cell repertoires in COVID-19 (TCRdb year 2020). Some background on the complete study: The collaborator samples originated in the United States, Italy and Spain and spanned the acute and convalescent phases of COVID-19. The prospective study material was composed of cDNA or gDNA derived from T cells, B-cell-depleted T cells, or PBMCs. The sample metadata nearly always contained a de-identified subject ID, COVID-19 status, age in years and sex. A freely available public database, intended as a resource for researchers studying the immune response to SARS-CoV-2, is where the repertoires were released. Samples were obtained from the ongoing ImmuneRACE study (first 160 participants) and from 1,000 to 1,500 subjects provided by 6 global collaborators. Subjects who had been exposed to COVID-19, were actively infected with it, or had recovered from it provided the deeply sampled blood TCRbeta repertoires that made up the dataset. Where HLA class I and class II types were available, the types were taken from metadata supplied by the sample provider, not from assay-based typing.

Notes on this clone: Its specific antigen is unknown. Base qualities were left out, and no much larger clone turns up one base away.

V trim: 4 bases; J trim: 5 bases; unmatched bases: 7. The CDR3 sequence holds 15 residues, the cysteine and phenylalanine included. The entry retains the CDR3 DNA only, 45 bases that are in frame from base 1. CDR1 and CDR2, per the germline V gene, are SGHDN and FVKESK. Whole blood was collected in K2EDTA tubes by collaborating institutions according to the institutions' own protocols. For TCRbeta analysis, collaborator samples were shipped as frozen whole blood, as isolated PBMCs, or as DNA extracted from either sample type. Overall study outcomes, separate from this receptor: The quantity of clinical and demographic metadata differed by source and by participant and was supplied without curation.

The immunoSEQ Assay, a bias-controlled multiplex PCR, was used to amplify TCRbeta CDR3 regions from genomic DNA. Per the authors' processing: The number of nucleated cells in each sample was estimated by amplification of reference gene primers within the assay. Sequence reads were collapsed and filtered to measure the absolute abundance of every unique TCRbeta CDR3 rearrangement. Productive Simpson clonality was computed per sample as the square root of Simpson's diversity index over productive rearrangements. The immuneACCESS repertoire file appears here via TCRdb, limited to in-frame rearrangements. These files lack a portion of the clones; in checked studies, under half of the deficit traces to unresolved V genes, and the cause of the others is not known. The V and J calls and the clone size are those of that table, but D and trimming were determined from the DNA. The sample yields roughly 220,000 clones; 80% were counted once. The ten largest clones take up around 5.8% of the sample.

This receptor chain uses TRBV14 and TRBJ2-1; 8 nucleotides in the junction match TRBD2. The clonotype originates from a woman between 70 and 85 years old with acute or convalescent COVID-19. Source material: peripheral blood. The CDR3 protein: CASSPRGSGNNEQFF. The nucleotide sequence reads TGTGCCAGCAGCCCCCGGGGTAGCGGGAACAATGAGCAGTTCTTC.